These T cell receptor beta chains were read from a single sample in a study of CD8+ T cells in alopecia areata. Sequencing was performed with immunoSEQ multiplex PCR; in TCRdb, only in-frame clones are kept and a portion is missing. The sample records about 210,000 clones, approximately 47% being singletons. The sample here was CD4+ T cells sorted from blood, taken at roughly week 38, from a patient treated with tofacitinib. Receptor source: a human donor with alopecia areata. The CDR3 runs from the conserved cysteine through the conserved F or W. Each record gives: V gene, J gene, CDR3 protein.

TRBV30	TRBJ2-7	CVAETGSNEQYF
TRBV13	TRBJ2-7	CASSQGSEQYF
TRBV7-9	TRBJ2-1	CASSLAHRGRNEQFF
TRBV19	TRBJ2-2	CASTRNPGDSGELFF
TRBV27	TRBJ2-1	CASSLWGGIPNEQFF
TRBV7-3	TRBJ2-3	CASSLTWQGGSDTQYF
TRBV28	TRBJ2-7	CASSLSPRTSYEQYF
TRBV25-1	TRBJ2-1	CASSDHGTWAFNEQFF
TRBV20-1	TRBJ1-3	CSARDGNTIYF
TRBV6-1	TRBJ1-2	CASSVQGYGYTF
TRBV18	TRBJ2-7	CASREDRGAHEQYF
TRBV7-9	TRBJ1-1	CASSFPPTQNTEAFF
TRBV9	TRBJ2-2	CASNARVNTGELFF
TRBV2	TRBJ1-5	CASSQDQQPQHF
TRBV30	TRBJ2-1	CAWNRGDPNEQFF
TRBV7-3	TRBJ2-7	CASSLIPTYEQYF
TRBV4-1	TRBJ1-2	CASSQDRGWGYTF
TRBV28	TRBJ1-5	CASNTQTPNQPQHF
TRBV29-1	TRBJ2-5	CSATRGPKETQYF
TRBV5-6	TRBJ1-3	CASSFYTRSGNTIYF
TRBV18	TRBJ1-1	CASLRTGPPSNTEAFF
TRBV9	TRBJ1-2	CASSVGLGYYGYTF
TRBV28	TRBJ2-2	CASSLLRAGELFF
TRBV29-1	TRBJ1-4	CSVEEGWSEKLFF
TRBV28	TRBJ2-7	CASSLTPRSSYEQYF
TRBV7-9	TRBJ2-3	CASSLGQYTDTQYF
TRBV30	TRBJ2-1	CAWSSGTNNEQFF
TRBV20-1	TRBJ1-2	CSASPFYGYTF
TRBV10-3	TRBJ2-7	CAISDSYEQYF
TRBV25-1	TRBJ2-7	CASSVLGQGEQYF
TRBV12-5	TRBJ2-2	CASGSIPNTGELFF
TRBV6-1	TRBJ2-7	CASSESGGGSYEQYF
TRBV5-1	TRBJ1-1	CASSPSVLSQSEAFF
TRBV27	TRBJ2-3	CASSLLAGSTDTQYF
TRBV15	TRBJ1-5	CATSTVESNQPQHF
TRBV29-1	TRBJ2-1	CSVRTGFYNEQFF
TRBV4-2	TRBJ2-1	CASSQERLAGGTFF
TRBV29-1	TRBJ2-7	CSVLGGGNEQYF
TRBV18	TRBJ2-5	CASSRDRGEETQYF
TRBV29-1	TRBJ2-5	CSARQGRETQYF
TRBV18	TRBJ2-7	CASSPTGTSWEQYF
TRBV30	TRBJ1-5	CAWTGTGGNQPQHF
TRBV29-1	TRBJ2-1	CSVDSYNEQFF
TRBV30	TRBJ2-5	CAWSSRRYQETQYF
TRBV30	TRBJ2-1	CAWSVSVNEQFF
TRBV7-9	TRBJ2-7	CASSQDLGLEGYEQYF
TRBV29-1	TRBJ2-7	CSVAYRGNEQYF
TRBV9	TRBJ1-6	CASTKSNRGLGPLHF